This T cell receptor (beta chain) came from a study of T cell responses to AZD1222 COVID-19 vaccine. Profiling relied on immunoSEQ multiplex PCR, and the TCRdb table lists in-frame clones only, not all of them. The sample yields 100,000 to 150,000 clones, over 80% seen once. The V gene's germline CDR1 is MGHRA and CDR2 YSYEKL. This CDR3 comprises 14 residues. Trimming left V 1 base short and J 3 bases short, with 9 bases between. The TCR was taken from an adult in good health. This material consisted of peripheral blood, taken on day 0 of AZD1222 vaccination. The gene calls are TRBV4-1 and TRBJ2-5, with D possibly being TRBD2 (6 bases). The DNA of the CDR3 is TGCGCCAGCAGCCAAGGTATAGCGGAAGAGACCCAGTACTTC. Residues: CASSQGIAEETQYF.